The present TCR beta chain was sequenced within a study of metastatic and nonmetastatic thyroid tumors. This clone was counted many times. The ends were cut back, 7 bases at V and 0 bases at J, with 15 bases in the middle. This CDR3 has 15 amino acids. Germline CDR1 SQVTM, CDR2 ANQGSEA. MiXCR was used by TCRdb to re-call the PCR reads. The table has 25,000 to 30,000 clones, roughly 15% seen once. No patient had received any treatment before thyroid surgery. The chain carries TRBV29-1 and TRBJ2-2; D gene uncertain. The TCR originated in a male donor with papillary thyroid cancer or a benign thyroid nodule (not recorded which). Some clones in this sample may be carry-over from other donors' samples. The sequenced sample was blood. CDR3 sequence (DNA): TGCAGCGCCGAACTGACTGAAGCGAACACCGGGGAGCTGTTTTTT. It yields the protein CSAELTEANTGELFF.